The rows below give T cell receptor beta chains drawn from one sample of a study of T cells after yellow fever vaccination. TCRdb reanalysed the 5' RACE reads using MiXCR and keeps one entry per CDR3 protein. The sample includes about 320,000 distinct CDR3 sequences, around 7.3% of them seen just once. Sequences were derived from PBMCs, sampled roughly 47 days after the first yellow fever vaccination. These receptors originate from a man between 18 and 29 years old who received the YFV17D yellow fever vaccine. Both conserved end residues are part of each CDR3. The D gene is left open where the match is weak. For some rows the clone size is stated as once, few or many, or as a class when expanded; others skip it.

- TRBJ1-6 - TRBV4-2 CASSQDGPSPLHF TGTGCCAGCAGCCAAGATGGGCCCTCACCCCTCCACTTT
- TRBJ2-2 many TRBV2 CASSGSQTGELFF TGTGCCAGCAGCGGCAGTCAAACCGGGGAGCTGTTTTTT
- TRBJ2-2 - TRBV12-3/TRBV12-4 CASSISLLNTGELFF TGTGCCAGCAGTATTAGCTTACTGAACACCGGGGAGCTGTTTTTT
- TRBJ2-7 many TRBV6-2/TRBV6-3 CASSTLTGFYEQYF TGTGCCAGCAGTACGCTCACAGGGTTCTACGAGCAGTACTTC
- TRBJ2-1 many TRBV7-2 CASSSLGRISSYNEQFF TGTGCCAGCAGCTCCCTGGGGAGAATCAGCTCCTACAATGAGCAGTTCTTC
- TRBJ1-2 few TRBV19 CASSIPSSYGYTF TGTGCCAGTAGTATTCCCTCTTCCTATGGCTACACCTTC
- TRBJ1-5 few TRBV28 CASGGYSNQPQHF TGTGCCAGCGGCGGATATAGCAATCAGCCCCAGCATTTT
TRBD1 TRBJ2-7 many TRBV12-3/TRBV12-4 CASSPLWTGTEEQYF TGTGCCAGCAGTCCACTCTGGACAGGGACGGAGGAGCAGTACTTC
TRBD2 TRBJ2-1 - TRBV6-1 CASWLAGGTNEQFF TGTGCCAGCTGGCTCGCGGGGGGGACAAATGAGCAGTTCTTC
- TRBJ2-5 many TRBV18 CASSPGVVETQYF TGTGCCAGCTCACCCGGGGTCGTGGAGACCCAGTACTTC
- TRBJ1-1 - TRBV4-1 CASSQEPGMNTEAFF TGCGCCAGCAGCCAAGAACCGGGTATGAACACTGAAGCTTTCTTT
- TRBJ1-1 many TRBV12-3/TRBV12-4 CASSPPLNTEAFF TGTGCCAGCAGTCCACCTTTGAACACTGAAGCTTTCTTT
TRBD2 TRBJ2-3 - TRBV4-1 CASSQGSAGGDTQYF TGCGCCAGCAGCCAAGGCAGCGCGGGGGGAGATACGCAGTATTTT
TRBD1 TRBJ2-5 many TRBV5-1 CASSGNRGQETQYF TGCGCCAGCAGCGGCAACAGGGGACAAGAGACCCAGTACTTC
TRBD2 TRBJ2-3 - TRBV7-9 CASSLSGGHSTDTQYF TGTGCCAGCAGCCTAAGCGGGGGTCACAGCACAGATACGCAGTATTTT
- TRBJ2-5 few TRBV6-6 CASSYRGQETQYF TGTGCCAGCAGCTATAGGGGGCAAGAGACCCAGTACTTC
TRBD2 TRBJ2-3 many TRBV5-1 CASSLLAGVADTQYF TGCGCCAGCAGCTTACTAGCGGGGGTGGCAGATACGCAGTATTTT
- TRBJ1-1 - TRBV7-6 CASSLVGSRPEAFF TGTGCCAGCAGCTTAGTTGGCAGCCGGCCTGAAGCTTTCTTT
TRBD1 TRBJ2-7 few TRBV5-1 CASSQAGQGWYEQYF TGCGCCAGCAGCCAAGCGGGACAGGGATGGTACGAGCAGTACTTC
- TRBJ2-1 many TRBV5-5 CASSQGPSSGNEQFF TGTGCCAGCAGCCAGGGCCCCTCAAGCGGCAATGAGCAGTTCTTC
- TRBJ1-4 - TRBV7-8 CASSSRRLSATNEKLFF TGTGCCAGCAGCTCCCGACGTTTAAGCGCAACTAATGAAAAACTGTTTTTT
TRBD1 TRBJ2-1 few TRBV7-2 CASSPDRYYNEQFF TGTGCCAGCAGCCCGGACAGGTATTACAATGAGCAGTTCTTC
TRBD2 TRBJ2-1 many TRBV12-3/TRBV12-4 CASSDISGGTNEQFF TGTGCCAGCAGTGACATAAGCGGGGGGACCAATGAGCAGTTCTTC
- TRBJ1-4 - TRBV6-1 CASSLSGRGEKLFF TGTGCCAGCAGTCTAAGCGGCAGGGGTGAAAAACTGTTTTTT
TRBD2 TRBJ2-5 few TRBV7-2 CASSPRGGGAVETQYF TGTGCCAGCAGCCCCAGAGGCGGGGGGGCCGTGGAGACCCAGTACTTC
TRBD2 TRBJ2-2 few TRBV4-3 CASSRGGTGELFF TGCGCCAGCAGCCGGGGGGGGACCGGGGAGCTGTTTTTT
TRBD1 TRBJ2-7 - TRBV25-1 CASSSGQGYGQYF TGTGCCAGCAGTTCCGGACAGGGGTACGGGCAGTACTTC
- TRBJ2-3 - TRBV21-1 CASSTSPGLAGAKDTQYF TGTGCCAGCAGCACTTCACCGGGACTAGCGGGGGCCAAAGATACGCAGTATTTT
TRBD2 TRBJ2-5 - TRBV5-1 CASTGLATETQYF TGCGCCAGCACCGGACTAGCGACGGAGACCCAGTACTTC
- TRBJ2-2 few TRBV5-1 CASSLSAPTGELFF TGCGCCAGCAGCTTGTCCGCACCTACCGGGGAGCTGTTTTTT
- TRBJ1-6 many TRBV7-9 CASSERGGGVSPLHF TGTGCCAGCAGCGAACGTGGCGGGGGCGTTTCACCCCTCCACTTT
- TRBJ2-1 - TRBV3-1 CASSHLTRNSYNEQFF TGTGCCAGCAGCCACTTGACCAGAAACTCCTACAATGAGCAGTTCTTC
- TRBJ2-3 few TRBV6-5 CASSYQRLSTDTQYF TGTGCCAGCAGTTACCAACGACTGAGCACAGATACGCAGTATTTT
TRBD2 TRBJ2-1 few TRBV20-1 CSAKPSGYNEQFF TGCAGTGCGAAGCCTAGCGGTTACAATGAGCAGTTCTTC
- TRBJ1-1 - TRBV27 CASSSFQRGVNTEAFF TGTGCCAGCAGTTCATTTCAAAGGGGAGTGAACACTGAAGCTTTCTTT
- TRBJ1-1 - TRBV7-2 CASRYRWGGTAFF TGTGCCAGCAGATACAGGTGGGGGGGGACAGCTTTCTTT
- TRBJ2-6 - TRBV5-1 CASRGLGANVLTF TGCGCCAGCCGGGGGTTGGGGGCCAACGTCCTGACTTTC
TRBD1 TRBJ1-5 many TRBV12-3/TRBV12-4 CASSLQGASNQPQHF TGTGCCAGCAGTTTACAGGGGGCAAGCAATCAGCCCCAGCATTTT
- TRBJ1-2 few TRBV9 CASSVAPAEGGYTF TGTGCCAGCAGCGTAGCCCCCGCTGAAGGGGGCTACACCTTC
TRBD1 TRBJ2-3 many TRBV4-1 CASSQPRQGPADTQYF TGCGCCAGCAGCCAACCTAGACAGGGACCGGCGGATACGCAGTATTTT
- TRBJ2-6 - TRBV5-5 CASSLRVSGANVLTF TGTGCCAGCAGCCTACGGGTATCTGGGGCCAACGTCCTGACTTTC
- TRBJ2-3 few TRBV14 CASSPVQARDTQYF TGTGCCAGCAGCCCGGTCCAAGCCCGGGATACGCAGTATTTT
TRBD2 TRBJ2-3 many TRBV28 CASSPAGRGPLEAQYF TGTGCCAGCAGCCCTGCGGGGAGGGGCCCCTTAGAAGCGCAGTATTTT
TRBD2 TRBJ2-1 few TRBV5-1 CASSPDRGTSPPGDEQFF TGCGCCAGCAGCCCAGACCGAGGGACTAGCCCCCCGGGGGATGAGCAGTTCTTC
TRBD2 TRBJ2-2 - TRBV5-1 CVSSLGLAGPRGTGELFF TGCGTCAGCAGCTTGGGCCTAGCGGGTCCTAGGGGCACCGGGGAGCTGTTTTTT
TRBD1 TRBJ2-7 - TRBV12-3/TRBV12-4 CASSYRTGTSYEQYF TGTGCCAGCAGTTATCGGACAGGTACCAGCTACGAGCAGTACTTC
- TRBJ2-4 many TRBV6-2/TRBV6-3 CASSNRVFENIQYF TGTGCCAGCAGTAACCGGGTCTTTGAAAACATTCAGTACTTC
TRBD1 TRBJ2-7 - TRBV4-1 CASSLRGRFDEQYF TGCGCCAGCAGCCTCAGGGGGCGGTTCGACGAGCAGTACTTC
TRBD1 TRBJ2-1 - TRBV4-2 CASSQSTGTGDVEQFF TGTGCCAGCAGCCAATCTACCGGGACAGGGGATGTTGAGCAGTTCTTC
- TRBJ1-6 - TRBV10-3 CASADSIRESPLHF TGTGCCAGCGCGGACAGTATAAGGGAATCACCCCTCCACTTT
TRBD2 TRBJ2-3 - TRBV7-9 CASSLAGRSDTQYF TGTGCCAGCAGCTTGGCCGGGAGGTCAGATACGCAGTATTTT
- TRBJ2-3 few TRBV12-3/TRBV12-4 CASSAVRTQYF TGTGCCAGCAGCGCAGTGCGTACGCAGTATTTT
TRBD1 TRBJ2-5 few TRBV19 CASSIWGTAYQETQYF TGTGCCAGTAGTATTTGGGGGACAGCCTACCAAGAGACCCAGTACTTC
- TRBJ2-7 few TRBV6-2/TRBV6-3 CASARDLSGEQYF TGTGCCAGCGCAAGAGACCTTTCGGGCGAGCAGTACTTC
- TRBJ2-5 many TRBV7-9 CASEGGGQETQYF TGTGCCAGCGAAGGGGGGGGTCAAGAGACCCAGTACTTC
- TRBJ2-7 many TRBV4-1 CASSYDPVAYEQYF TGCGCCAGCAGCTACGACCCGGTGGCCTACGAGCAGTACTTC
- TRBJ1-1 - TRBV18 CASSPLSDTEAFF TGTGCCAGCTCACCACTCAGCGACACTGAAGCTTTCTTT
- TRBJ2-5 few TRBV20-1 CSASEVGETQYF TGCAGTGCTAGTGAGGTGGGAGAGACCCAGTACTTC
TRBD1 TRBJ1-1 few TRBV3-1 CASSPWDRGNTEAFF TGTGCCAGCAGCCCTTGGGACAGGGGGAACACTGAAGCTTTCTTT
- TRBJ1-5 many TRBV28 CASTGDGISSHQPQHF TGTGCCAGCACTGGTGACGGGATTTCGAGCCATCAGCCCCAGCATTTT